This T cell receptor beta chain was identified in a study of blood T cell repertoires in COVID-19. Study in general: The study drew acute and convalescent COVID-19 samples from the United States, Italy and Spain. From T cells, B-cell-depleted T cells, or PBMCs came the material, which was cDNA or gDNA.

Per the authors' pipeline: Cell counts per sample came from amplifying reference gene primers. Profiled with immunoSEQ multiplex PCR; TCRdb holds only in-frame clones, not every one. The DNA gave D and trimming, while V, J and clone size come from that table. The sample gives about 260,000 clones, more than 80% of which show up once; over 3.5% is in the top ten. The germline V gene has CDR1 LGHNA and CDR2 YNFKEQ. The CDR3 has 12 residues. Trimming pared 2 bases from V and 7 bases from J, leaving 8 bases between. The sample consisted of peripheral blood. The sequence came from a woman aged 40-49 years with acute or convalescent COVID-19. The chain combines TRBV4-2 with TRBJ1-1, with unresolved D. Here the CDR3 DNA reads TGTGCCAGCAGCCAAACCCAGGTTGAAGCTTTCTTT. Protein: CASSQTQVEAFF.